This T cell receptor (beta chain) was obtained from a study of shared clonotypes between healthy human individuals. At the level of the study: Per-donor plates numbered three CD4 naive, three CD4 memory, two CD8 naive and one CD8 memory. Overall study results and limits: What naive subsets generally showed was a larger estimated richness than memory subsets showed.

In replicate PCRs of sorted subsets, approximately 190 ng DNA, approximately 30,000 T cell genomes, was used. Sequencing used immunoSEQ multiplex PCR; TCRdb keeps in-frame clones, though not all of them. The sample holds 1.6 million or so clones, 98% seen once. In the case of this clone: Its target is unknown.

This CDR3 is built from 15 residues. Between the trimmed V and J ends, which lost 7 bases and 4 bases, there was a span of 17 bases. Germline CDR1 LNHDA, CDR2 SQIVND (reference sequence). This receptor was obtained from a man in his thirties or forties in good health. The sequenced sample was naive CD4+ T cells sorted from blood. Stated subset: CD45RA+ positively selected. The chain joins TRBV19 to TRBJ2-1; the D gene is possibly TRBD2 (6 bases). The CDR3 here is CASNRWASEYNEQFF. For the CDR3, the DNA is TGTGCCAGTAACCGATGGGCTAGCGAATACAATGAGCAGTTCTTC. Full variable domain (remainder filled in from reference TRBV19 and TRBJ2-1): DGGITQSPKYLFRKEGQNVTLSCEQNLNHDAMYWYRQDPGQGLRLIYYSQIVNDFQKGDIAEGYSVSREKKESFPLTVTSAQKNPTAFYLCASNRWASEYNEQFFGPGTRLTVL.